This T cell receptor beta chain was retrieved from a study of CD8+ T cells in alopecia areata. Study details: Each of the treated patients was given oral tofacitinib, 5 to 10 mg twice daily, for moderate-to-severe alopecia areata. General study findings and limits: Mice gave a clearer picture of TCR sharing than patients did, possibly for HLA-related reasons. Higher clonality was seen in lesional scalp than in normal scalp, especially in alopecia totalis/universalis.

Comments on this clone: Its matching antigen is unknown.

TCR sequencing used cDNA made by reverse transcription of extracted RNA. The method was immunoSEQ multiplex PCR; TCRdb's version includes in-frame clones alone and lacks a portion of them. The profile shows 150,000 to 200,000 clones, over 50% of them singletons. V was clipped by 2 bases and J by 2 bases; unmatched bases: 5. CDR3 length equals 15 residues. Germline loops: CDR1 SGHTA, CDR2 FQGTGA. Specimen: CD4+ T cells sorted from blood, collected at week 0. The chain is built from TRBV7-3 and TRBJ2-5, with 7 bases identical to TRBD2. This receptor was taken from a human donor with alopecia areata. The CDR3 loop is CASSLLGRGQETQYF. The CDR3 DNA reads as TGTGCCAGCAGCTTATTGGGGAGGGGACAAGAGACCCAGTACTTC.